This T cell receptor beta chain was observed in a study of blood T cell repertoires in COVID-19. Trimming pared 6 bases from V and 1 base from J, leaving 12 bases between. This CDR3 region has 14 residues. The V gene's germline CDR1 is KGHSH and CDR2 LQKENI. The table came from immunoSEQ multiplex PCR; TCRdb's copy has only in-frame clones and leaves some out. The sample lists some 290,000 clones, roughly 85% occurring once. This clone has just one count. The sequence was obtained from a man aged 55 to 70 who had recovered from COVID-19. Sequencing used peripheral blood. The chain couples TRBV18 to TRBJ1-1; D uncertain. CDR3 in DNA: TGTGCCAGCTCGATCGGGAGCGGGAACACTGAAGCTTTCTTT. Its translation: CASSIGSGNTEAFF.